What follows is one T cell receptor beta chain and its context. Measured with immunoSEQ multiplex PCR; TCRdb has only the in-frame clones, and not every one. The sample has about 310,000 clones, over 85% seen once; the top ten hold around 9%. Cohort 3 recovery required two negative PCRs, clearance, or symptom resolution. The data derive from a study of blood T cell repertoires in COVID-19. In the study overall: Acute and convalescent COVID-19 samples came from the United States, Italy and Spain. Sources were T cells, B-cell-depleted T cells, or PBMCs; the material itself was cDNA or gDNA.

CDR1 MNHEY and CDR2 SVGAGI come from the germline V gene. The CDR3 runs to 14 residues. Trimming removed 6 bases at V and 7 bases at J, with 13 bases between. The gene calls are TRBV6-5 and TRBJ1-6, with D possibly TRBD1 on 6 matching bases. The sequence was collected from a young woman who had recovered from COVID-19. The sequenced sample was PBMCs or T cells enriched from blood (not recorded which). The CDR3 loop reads CASSLTQGNSPLHF. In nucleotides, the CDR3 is TGTGCCAGCAGCTTAACTCAGGGGAATTCACCCCTCCACTTT.